Below are 20 T cell receptor beta chains sequenced from a single sample in a study of cytomegalovirus exposure and HLA in healthy donors. Primers: 60 Vbeta forward and 13 Jbeta reverse. Generated by immunoSEQ multiplex PCR, the TCRdb table keeps only in-frame clones and is missing some. The sample yields under 150,000 clones, approximately 85% seen once. The source material was PBMCs. The source of these receptors is a boy between 10 and 17 years old in good health and CMV-seronegative.

The chain uses TRBV27 and TRBJ1-4, with D possibly TRBD1 on 6 matching bases. The V end lost 0 bases, the J end lost 6 bases, and 14 bases lay between the germline ends. Germline CDR1 and CDR2: MNHEY and SMNVEV (reference sequence). The CDR3 has 16 residues. This CDR3 is CASSLSKGQFDEKLFF. As DNA, the CDR3 is TGTGCCAGCAGTTTATCGAAGGGACAATTCGATGAAAAACTGTTTTTT. The full variable domain, with the rest looked up from reference TRBV27 and TRBJ1-4, is EAQVTQNPRYLITVTGKKLTVTCSQNMNHEYMSWYRQDPGLGLRQIYYSMNVEVTDKGDVPEGYKVSRKEKRNFPLILESPSPNQTSLYFCASSLSKGQFDEKLFFGSGTQLSVL.

The V and J genes are TRBV27 and TRBJ2-7; TRBD2 matches 7 bases. The CDR3 length is 16 residues. Looked up from germline, CDR1 is MNHEY and CDR2 is SMNVEV (reference sequence). V gave up 4 bases and J gave up 0 bases; unmatched junction bases: 9. This CDR3 reads CASSSARGGFSYEQYF. The CDR3 coding sequence is TGTGCCAGCAGTTCCGCCCGGGGAGGGTTCTCCTACGAGCAGTACTTC.

V usage is TRBV4-1 and J usage is TRBJ1-2; D ambiguous. The germline V gene has CDR1 MGHRA and CDR2 YSYEKL. CDR3 length: 15 residues. V lost 0 bases and J 0 bases, leaving 8 bases between the germline ends. The CDR3 region has the DNA TGCGCCAGCAGCCAAGACCCGGTTACTAACTATGGCTACACCTTC. It codes for CASSQDPVTNYGYTF.

The gene calls are TRBV7-2 and TRBJ2-2; 8 bases are shared with TRBD2. The CDR3 loop spans 16 amino acids. Germline assignment: CDR1 SGHTA and CDR2 FQGNSA. V shed 2 bases, J shed 4 bases, and the junction held 6 bases outside the gene matches. In nucleotides, the CDR3 is TGTGCCAGCAGCTTACGGGGGGGACTAACCACCGGGGAGCTGTTTTTT. It translates to CASSLRGGLTTGELFF. Variable domain in full (rest from reference TRBV7-2 and TRBJ2-2): GAGVSQSPSNKVTEKGKDVELRCDPISGHTALYWYRQSLGQGLEFLIYFQGNSAPDKSGLPSDRFSAERTGGSVSTLTIQRTQQEDSAVYLCASSLRGGLTTGELFFGEGSRLTVL.

This clone has more than one count but fewer than ten. This chain joins TRBV4-1 and TRBJ1-1; 7 positions match TRBD1. The length of the CDR3 is 15 residues. Germline V lookup: CDR1 MGHRA, CDR2 YSYEKL. V lost 5 bases, J lost 0 bases, and 6 bases stayed unmatched. The CDR3 here is CASSGQVTLNTEAFF. The CDR3 bases are TGCGCCAGCAGCGGACAGGTCACACTGAACACTGAAGCTTTCTTT.

The V and J genes are TRBV11-2 and TRBJ2-5; tentatively, D is TRBD1 (6 bases). Germline CDR1 and CDR2: SGHAT and FQNNGV. Trimming pared 6 bases from V and 2 bases from J, leaving 10 bases between. The CDR3 totals 13 residues. The CDR3 DNA reads TGTGCCAGCAGACCGGACAGTCAAGAGACCCAGTACTTC. It yields the protein CASRPDSQETQYF.

V and J are TRBV7-9 and TRBJ2-7, with 11 bases identical to TRBD2. The V segment lost 5 bases and the J segment 2 bases; nucleotides outside the gene matches: 17. The CDR3 is made up of 19 amino acids. Per germline, CDR1 SEHNR and CDR2 FQNEAQ (reference sequence). CDR3 DNA sequence: TGTGCCAGCAGCCATAACGGGGGGCTAGCGGGGGGAAGGCCCTACGAGCAGTACTTC. It yields the protein CASSHNGGLAGGRPYEQYF.

V gene TRBV6-5 combines with J gene TRBJ2-5; a weak D match, TRBD1 (6 bases). Germline assignment: CDR1 MNHEY and CDR2 SVGAGI. The V end lost 0 bases, the J end lost 5 bases, and 16 bases lay between the germline ends. The CDR3 is 16 amino acids. This chain's CDR3 is CASSYSLTGRGETQYF. For the CDR3, the DNA is TGTGCCAGCAGTTACTCGCTAACCGGCAGGGGTGAGACCCAGTACTTC.

The chain has TRBV5-1 and TRBJ2-1, with 8 nucleotides matching TRBD2. Germline CDR1 SGHRS, CDR2 YFSETQ. Trimming cost V 0 bases and J 4 bases; bases outside gene matches: 6. This CDR3 is 16 amino acids long. The CDR3 reads CASSLASSGGYNEQFF. DNA of the CDR3: TGCGCCAGCAGCTTGGCTTCAAGCGGGGGATACAATGAGCAGTTCTTC.

The rearrangement links TRBV18 to TRBJ2-7; D is ambiguous. Germline lookup yields CDR1 KGHSH and CDR2 LQKENI. Between the trimmed V and J ends, which lost 5 bases and 2 bases, there was a span of 7 bases. The length of the CDR3 is 12 residues. In DNA form, the CDR3 reads TGTGCCAGCTCATCAGGAACCTACGAGCAGTACTTC. Translated, it gives CASSSGTYEQYF.

The gene calls are TRBV28 and TRBJ2-1; 14 nucleotides line up with TRBD2. The J segment lost 9 bases and the V segment lost 3 bases, leaving 16 bases of the junction unmatched. Germline loops: CDR1 MDHEN, CDR2 SYDVKM. This CDR3 comprises 19 residues. CDR3 in amino acids: CASSLGLAGAWDIRGEQFF. The CDR3 nucleotides are TGTGCCAGCAGTTTGGGACTAGCGGGAGCTTGGGATATCAGGGGTGAGCAGTTCTTC. Looking up the rest from reference TRBV28 and TRBJ2-1 gives the full variable domain: DVKVTQSSRYLVKRTGEKVFLECVQDMDHENMFWYRQDPGLGLRLIYFSYDVKMKEKGDIPEGYSVSREKKERFSLILESASTNQTSMYLCASSLGLAGAWDIRGEQFFGPGTRLTVL.

The V call is TRBV4-3, the J call TRBJ2-1, with unresolved D. Trimming pared 0 bases from V and 8 bases from J, leaving 11 bases between. The CDR3 is made up of 14 amino acids. Germline V gene sequence: CDR1 LGHNA, CDR2 YSLEER. CDR3 nucleotides: TGCGCCAGCAGCCAAGATCCGAACAGATATGAGCAGTTCTTC. Amino acid sequence: CASSQDPNRYEQFF.

The CDR3 sequence is CASSLRGTGDYEQYF. The CDR3 region has the DNA TGTGCCAGCAGCTTACGCGGGACAGGAGACTACGAGCAGTACTTC. The J gene is TRBJ2-7, the V gene TRBV7-8; 8 bases are a match to TRBD1. The V gene end was trimmed by 2 bases and the J gene end by 3 bases; junction bases not matched to a gene: 6. Germline V gene lookup returns CDR1 SGHVS and CDR2 FQNEAQ. This CDR3 spans 15 amino acids.

J is TRBJ2-1 and V is TRBV12-5; TRBD2 matches 10 bases. The germline CDR1 and CDR2 sequences are LGHNT and FRNRAP. V lost 9 bases and J lost 6; bases outside the gene matches: 14. The CDR3 has 16 amino acids. The CDR3 reads CARRGSSGRNCNEQFF. The CDR3 DNA follows: TGTGCTAGGCGGGGAAGTAGCGGGAGGAATTGCAATGAGCAGTTCTTC.

This clone was counted a few times. The chain recombines TRBV10-3 with TRBJ2-1; TRBD2 matches at 9 bases. V lost 5 bases to trimming and J lost 7 bases; unmatched junction nucleotides: 6. The CDR3 extends over 14 amino acids. From germline, CDR1 is ENHRY and CDR2 SYGVKD. CDR3 coding DNA: TGTGCCATCAGTCGTGCGGCGGGGGGGAATGAGCAGTTCTTC. Protein sequence: CAISRAAGGNEQFF.

This rearrangement joins TRBV25-1 to TRBJ2-5; D gene ambiguous. CDR1 MGHDK and CDR2 SYGVNS come from the germline V gene. V gave up 2 bases and J gave up 5 bases, with 15 bases separating them. This CDR3 has 15 residues. The CDR3 DNA reads as TGTGCCAGCAGTGAACCAAACCATTCACGGGAGACCCAGTACTTC. Translated: CASSEPNHSRETQYF.

The gene calls are TRBV7-9 and TRBJ1-1, with unresolved D. The length of the CDR3 is 12 residues. Looked up from germline, CDR1 is SEHNR and CDR2 is FQNEAQ (reference sequence). The germline V and J ends were trimmed by 5 bases and 5 bases, with 9 bases remaining between them. For the CDR3, the DNA is TGTGCCAGCAGCAACGGGGTTACTGAAGCTTTCTTT. Its translation is CASSNGVTEAFF.

The chain is built from TRBV5-1 and TRBJ2-7; D might be TRBD2 (6 bases). Per germline, CDR1 SGHRS and CDR2 YFSETQ. CDR3 length: 13 residues. V was trimmed by 2 bases and J by 5 bases, leaving 11 bases between them. The CDR3 DNA reads TGCGCCAGCAGCTTCGGAGGGTTTAACGAGCAGTACTTC. This gives the protein CASSFGGFNEQYF.

The V and J genes are TRBV7-6 and TRBJ2-7; D is possibly TRBD1 (6 bases). The V and J ends lost 2 bases and 0 bases respectively, with 20 bases between them. Germline V gives CDR1 SGHVS, CDR2 FNYEAQ. CDR3 size: 18 residues. Here the CDR3 DNA reads TGTGCCAGCAGCTTATTACCCCGGGACACCCTTAGCTCCTACGAGCAGTACTTC. Translated, it gives CASSLLPRDTLSSYEQYF.

This clone was found once. V gene TRBV6-1 combines with J gene TRBJ2-5; TRBD1 matches at 7 bases. The CDR3 loop spans 18 amino acids. The trim removed 3 bases at V and 2 bases at J, leaving 15 bases unmatched. Germline V gives CDR1 MNHNS, CDR2 SASEGT. The CDR3 DNA reads as TGTGCCAGCAGTGATCCAGGGGGTTCGTTTGGCTGGCAAGAGACCCAGTACTTC. As protein: CASSDPGGSFGWQETQYF.